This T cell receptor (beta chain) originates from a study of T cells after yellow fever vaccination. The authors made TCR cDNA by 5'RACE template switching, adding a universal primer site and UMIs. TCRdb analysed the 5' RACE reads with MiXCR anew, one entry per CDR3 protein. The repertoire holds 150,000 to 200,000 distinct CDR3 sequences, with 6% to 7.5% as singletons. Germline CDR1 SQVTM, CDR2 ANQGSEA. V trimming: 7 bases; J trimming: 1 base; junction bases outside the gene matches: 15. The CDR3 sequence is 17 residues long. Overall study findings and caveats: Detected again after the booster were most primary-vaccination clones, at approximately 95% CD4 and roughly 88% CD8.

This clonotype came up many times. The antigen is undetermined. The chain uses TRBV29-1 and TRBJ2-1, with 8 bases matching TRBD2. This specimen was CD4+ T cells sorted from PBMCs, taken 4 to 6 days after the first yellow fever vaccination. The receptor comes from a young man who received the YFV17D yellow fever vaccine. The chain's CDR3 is CSGTAGGRLVSYNEQFF. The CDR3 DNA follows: TGCAGCGGTACGGCGGGGGGCCGCTTAGTTTCCTACAATGAGCAGTTCTTC.